This entry lists 28 T cell receptor beta chains sequenced from one sample in a study of T cells after yellow fever vaccination. From the 5' RACE reads, TCRdb called clonotypes with MiXCR, one entry per CDR3 protein. The table lists just under 600,000 distinct CDR3 sequences, about 13% of them singletons. The sequenced sample was PBMCs, obtained on the day of the yellow fever booster vaccination. The receptor set was obtained from a man aged 25 to 40 who received the YFV17D yellow fever vaccine.

The V gene is TRBV6-2 or TRBV6-3, the J gene TRBJ2-1; D not resolved. There are 12 residues in the CDR3. Germline V CDR1 and CDR2: MNHEY, SVGEGT. Trimming cost V 5 bases and J 9 bases, with 11 bases left between them. The CDR3 DNA sequence: TGTGCCAGCAGTGCCGGCGTGGGTGAGCAGTTCTTC. Protein: CASSAGVGEQFF.

The chain joins TRBV12-5 to TRBJ2-7; D is uncertain. This CDR3 region has 15 residues. Trimming took off 0 bases at V and 2 bases at J, with 11 bases between the two ends. Germline V lookup: CDR1 LGHNT, CDR2 FRNRAP. CDR3 loop: CASGLVPSKTYEQYF. The CDR3 coding sequence is TGTGCTAGTGGTTTGGTACCTTCGAAAACCTACGAGCAGTACTTC.

The gene calls are TRBV19 and TRBJ2-2, with D possibly being TRBD1 (6 bases). V was shortened by 3 bases and J by 1 base, with 9 bases between the two germline ends. This CDR3 is built from 15 residues. Germline V gene lookup returns CDR1 LNHDA and CDR2 SQIVND (reference sequence). The DNA for the CDR3 is TGTGCCAGTAGTATGATGACAGGGAACACCGGGGAGCTGTTTTTT. Translation gives CASSMMTGNTGELFF.

This chain uses TRBV12-3 or TRBV12-4 with TRBJ2-1, with 8 bases identical to TRBD2. V lost 3 bases, J lost 10 bases, and 5 bases stayed unmatched. CDR3 length: 13 amino acids. CDR3 sequence: CASSFTSGREQFF. DNA of the CDR3: TGTGCCAGCAGTTTTACTAGCGGCCGGGAGCAGTTCTTC.

In this sample, this clonotype turned up many times. CDR3 region: CASSTSVSWTGELFF. DNA of the CDR3: TGTGCCAGCAGCACTAGCGTTAGCTGGACCGGGGAGCTGTTTTTT. The chain combines TRBV6-1 with TRBJ2-2; 7 bases are shared with TRBD2. The CDR3 is 15 amino acids. J was trimmed by 5 bases and V by 6 bases; bases with no gene match: 9. Germline values: CDR1 MNHNS, CDR2 SASEGT.

There are many counts of this clonotype. The genes are TRBV5-1 and TRBJ2-7; a weak D match, TRBD2 (5 bases). Trimming cost V 4 bases and J 5 bases, with 13 bases left between them. Germline V gene sequence: CDR1 SGHRS, CDR2 YFSETQ. The CDR3 is 13 residues long. Here the CDR3 DNA reads TGCGCCAGCAGCCCCTGGACCGGGAACGAGCAGTACTTC. It is translated as CASSPWTGNEQYF.

The J gene is TRBJ1-1, the V gene TRBV20-1, with D unclear. V was clipped by 5 bases and J by 1 base, with 11 bases between them. This CDR3 has 13 amino acids. Looked up from germline, CDR1 is DFQATT and CDR2 is SNEGSKA (reference sequence). The CDR3: CSAPLYGNTEAFF. CDR3 sequence (DNA): TGCAGTGCTCCGCTATATGGGAACACTGAAGCTTTCTTT.

The J gene is TRBJ1-2, the V gene TRBV7-9; D not resolved. The V gene lost 5 bases and the J gene lost 3 bases, with 10 bases spanning the gap. The CDR3 sequence is 13 residues long. Germline CDR1 is SEHNR and CDR2 is FQNEAQ (reference sequence). CDR3 amino acids: CASSLRADYGYTF. The DNA of the CDR3 is TGTGCCAGCAGCCTACGGGCAGACTATGGCTACACCTTC.

The gene calls are TRBV5-1 and TRBJ2-5; tentatively, D is TRBD1 (5 bases). The CDR3 spans 16 residues. The V end lost 0 bases, the J end lost 4 bases, and 16 bases lay between the germline ends. Germline loops: CDR1 SGHRS, CDR2 YFSETQ. The CDR3 is CASSLAGRAQTETQYF. The CDR3 region has the DNA TGCGCCAGCAGCTTGGCCGGCAGGGCCCAAACAGAGACCCAGTACTTC. The full variable domain, with the rest looked up from reference TRBV5-1 and TRBJ2-5, is KAGVTQTPRYLIKTRGQQVTLSCSPISGHRSVSWYQQTPGQGLQFLFEYFSETQRNKGNFPGRFSGRQFSNSRSEMNVSTLELGDSALYLCASSLAGRAQTETQYFGPGTRLLVL.

The sample holds a few counts of this clonotype. This sequence joins TRBV7-9 and TRBJ1-4, with D perhaps TRBD1 (5 bases). The CDR3 has 14 amino acids. V dropped 7 bases and J dropped 1 base, with 10 bases sitting between them. Per germline, CDR1 SEHNR and CDR2 FQNEAQ (reference sequence). CDR3 nucleotide sequence: TGTGCCAGCACCCGGGGGGTAACTAATGAAAAACTGTTTTTT. It encodes CASTRGVTNEKLFF. The full variable domain, rest sourced from reference TRBV7-9 and TRBJ1-4, is DTGVSQNPRHKITKRGQNVTFRCDPISEHNRLYWYRQTLGQGPEFLTYFQNEAQLEKSRLLSDRFSAERPKGSFSTLEIQRTEQGDSAMYLCASTRGVTNEKLFFGSGTQLSVL.

This clonotype has only a few counts. The rearrangement links TRBV6-1 to TRBJ2-5; D not resolved. CDR1 and CDR2 (germline): MNHNS, SASEGT. This CDR3 has 13 residues. The V gene lost 8 bases and the J gene lost 1 base, with 11 bases spanning the gap. The CDR3 DNA sequence: TGTGCCAGCCGGAACCTCCCCCAAGAGACCCAGTACTTC. Translated, it gives CASRNLPQETQYF.

This clonotype was counted only a few times. This chain connects TRBV7-9 to TRBJ2-3; D unresolved. V lost 5 bases and J 5 bases, leaving 8 bases between the germline ends. Germline lookup yields CDR1 SEHNR and CDR2 FQNEAQ (reference sequence). There are 12 residues in the CDR3. The CDR3 spells CASSVSEDTQYF. In DNA form, the CDR3 reads TGTGCCAGCAGCGTGAGTGAAGATACGCAGTATTTT. The full variable domain, completed using reference TRBV7-9 and TRBJ2-3, is DTGVSQNPRHKITKRGQNVTFRCDPISEHNRLYWYRQTLGQGPEFLTYFQNEAQLEKSRLLSDRFSAERPKGSFSTLEIQRTEQGDSAMYLCASSVSEDTQYFGPGTRLTVL.

CDR3 in DNA: TGTGCCAGCAGCGTAGAAGACCGACGTGGAGCTTTCTTT. Its protein is CASSVEDRRGAFF. The chain joins TRBV9 to TRBJ1-1; D unclear. Looked up from germline, CDR1 is SGDLS and CDR2 is YYNGEE. The CDR3 spans 13 residues. Trimming took off 0 bases at V and 10 bases at J, with 13 bases between the two ends.

This clonotype was observed a handful of times. V is TRBV20-1 and J is TRBJ2-5, with 7 bases that match TRBD2. With 5 bases clipped from V and 5 bases from J, the junction kept 11 bases outside the gene matches. Germline V CDR1 and CDR2: DFQATT, SNEGSKA (reference sequence). The length of the CDR3 is 14 residues. The CDR3 loop reads CSAGGTTLKETQYF. In DNA form, the CDR3 reads TGCAGTGCTGGAGGGACTACTTTAAAGGAGACCCAGTACTTC.

The DNA of the CDR3 is TGTGCCATCAGTGAAACCATAGCCCCCTACGAGCAGTACTTC. Encoded protein: CAISETIAPYEQYF. The chain is built from TRBV10-3 and TRBJ2-7; D remains unclear. The length of the CDR3 is 14 residues. The V and J ends lost 3 bases and 2 bases respectively, with 11 bases between them. CDR1 ENHRY and CDR2 SYGVKD come from the germline V gene.

This clonotype was seen ten or more times. The V call is TRBV12-3 or TRBV12-4, the J call TRBJ1-1; the D is unclear. Trimming removed 8 bases at V and 4 bases at J, with 14 bases between. The CDR3 runs 13 residues. In DNA form, the CDR3 reads TGTGCCAGCTCCCTGAGGCGGATCACTGAAGCTTTCTTT. Protein sequence: CASSLRRITEAFF.

This clonotype showed up just a few times. The chain links TRBV6-2 or TRBV6-3 to TRBJ2-7; unclear D gene. Per the germline V gene, CDR1 is MNHEY and CDR2 is SVGEGT. V lost 4 bases, J lost 2 bases, and 9 bases lay in between. The CDR3 extends over 13 amino acids. As DNA, the CDR3 is TGTGCCAGCAGTTCATCAGCGACCTACGAGCAGTACTTC. Its translation: CASSSSATYEQYF.

The rearrangement links TRBV5-1 to TRBJ1-2, with no clear D. Germline assignment: CDR1 SGHRS and CDR2 YFSETQ. The germline V and J ends were trimmed by 0 bases and 3 bases, with 9 bases remaining between them. This CDR3 contains 14 residues. The DNA for the CDR3 is TGCGCCAGCAGCTTGGGGCAACGGGACTATGGCTACACCTTC. Its translation: CASSLGQRDYGYTF.

This clonotype turned up a few times. Here the CDR3 reads CSARDRRETQYF. The CDR3 coding sequence is TGCAGTGCTAGAGACAGGAGGGAGACCCAGTACTTC. This rearrangement joins TRBV20-1 to TRBJ2-5; tentative D call: TRBD2 (5 bases). Germline CDR1 is DFQATT and CDR2 is SNEGSKA (reference sequence). The CDR3 spans 12 residues. V lost 0 bases and J 5 bases, leaving 7 bases between the germline ends.

V is TRBV25-1 and J is TRBJ2-3, with 14 positions matching TRBD2. The J segment lost 1 base and the V segment lost 1 base, leaving 7 bases of the junction unmatched. Germline CDR1 reads MGHDK; CDR2 reads SYGVNS. CDR3 length equals 19 residues. The CDR3 here is CASSELGLAGEHGTDTQYF. CDR3 in DNA: TGTGCCAGCAGTGAATTGGGACTAGCGGGAGAGCACGGCACAGATACGCAGTATTTT.

A few counts support this clonotype. The V gene is TRBV4-3, the J gene TRBJ2-7; D perhaps matches TRBD1 (5 bases). V was shortened by 1 base and J by 7 bases, with 14 bases between the two germline ends. From germline, CDR1 is LGHNA and CDR2 YSLEER. The CDR3 runs to 14 residues. CDR3 residues: CASSQGPGQGEQYF. CDR3 DNA sequence: TGCGCCAGCAGCCAAGGACCAGGGCAGGGAGAGCAGTACTTC.

The chain links TRBV6-2 or TRBV6-3 to TRBJ2-1; the match to TRBD1 covers 8 bases. CDR3 length: 17 amino acids. V shed 0 bases and J 7 bases; nucleotides not matched to a gene: 11. Looked up from germline, CDR1 is MNHEY and CDR2 is SVGEGT. The CDR3 DNA reads as TGTGCCAGCAGTTACTCCGTTACCCGGACAGGGAGAAATGAGCAGTTCTTC. Translated, it gives CASSYSVTRTGRNEQFF.

This clonotype was picked up a small number of times. This sequence joins TRBV4-1 and TRBJ1-2; D not certain. V shed 0 bases and J shed 9 bases, with 23 bases lying between them. The CDR3 totals 17 residues. In germline, CDR1 is MGHRA, CDR2 YSYEKL. Here the CDR3 DNA reads TGCGCCAGCAGCCAAGATCGGGGAGGTGGGCGCAGCCACCGCTACACCTTC. Translation: CASSQDRGGGRSHRYTF.

This sequence joins TRBV25-1 and TRBJ2-3; 8 bases are a match to TRBD1. With 10 bases clipped from V and 0 bases from J, the junction kept 6 bases outside the gene matches. Germline values: CDR1 MGHDK, CDR2 SYGVNS. The length of the CDR3 is 14 residues. In DNA, the CDR3 is TGTGCCACCCGGACAGGGACTAGCACAGATACGCAGTATTTT. Translation gives CATRTGTSTDTQYF.

The chain is built from TRBV11-2 and TRBJ2-2; 9 nucleotides line up with TRBD2. Germline V gene sequence: CDR1 SGHAT, CDR2 FQNNGV. Trimming took 1 base from V and 8 from J; bases not matched to a gene: 5. The CDR3 is 15 residues long. The CDR3 is CASSLVPSGIGELFF. The CDR3 DNA sequence: TGTGCCAGCAGCTTAGTCCCTAGCGGGATTGGGGAGCTGTTTTTT.

This clonotype was observed at least ten times. J is TRBJ1-1 and V is TRBV7-9; D possibly corresponds to TRBD1 (6 bases). Germline lookup yields CDR1 SEHNR and CDR2 FQNEAQ (reference sequence). V was shortened by 5 bases and J by 0 bases, with 10 bases between the two germline ends. The CDR3 covers 14 residues. This CDR3 reads CASSAGTLNTEAFF. CDR3 nucleotides: TGTGCCAGCAGCGCCGGGACACTGAACACTGAAGCTTTCTTT.

This clonotype was seen a few times. The J gene is TRBJ1-6, the V gene TRBV12-3 or TRBV12-4, with 9 bases identical to TRBD1. The ends lost 5 bases at V and 9 bases at J; junction bases unmatched: 2. CDR3 length equals 13 residues. DNA for the CDR3: TGTGCCAGCAGTCCACAGGGGGCTTCACCCCTCCACTTT. Its translation is CASSPQGASPLHF.

The J gene is TRBJ1-6, the V gene TRBV20-1; D may be TRBD1 (5 bases). Looked up from germline, CDR1 is DFQATT and CDR2 is SNEGSKA (reference sequence). CDR3 length equals 14 residues. Deletions cut 0 bases from V and 14 bases from J, with 17 bases between. CDR3 sequence reads: CSARDRGMGTSLHF. The CDR3 DNA reads TGCAGTGCTAGAGATCGGGGGATGGGGACCTCCCTCCACTTT.